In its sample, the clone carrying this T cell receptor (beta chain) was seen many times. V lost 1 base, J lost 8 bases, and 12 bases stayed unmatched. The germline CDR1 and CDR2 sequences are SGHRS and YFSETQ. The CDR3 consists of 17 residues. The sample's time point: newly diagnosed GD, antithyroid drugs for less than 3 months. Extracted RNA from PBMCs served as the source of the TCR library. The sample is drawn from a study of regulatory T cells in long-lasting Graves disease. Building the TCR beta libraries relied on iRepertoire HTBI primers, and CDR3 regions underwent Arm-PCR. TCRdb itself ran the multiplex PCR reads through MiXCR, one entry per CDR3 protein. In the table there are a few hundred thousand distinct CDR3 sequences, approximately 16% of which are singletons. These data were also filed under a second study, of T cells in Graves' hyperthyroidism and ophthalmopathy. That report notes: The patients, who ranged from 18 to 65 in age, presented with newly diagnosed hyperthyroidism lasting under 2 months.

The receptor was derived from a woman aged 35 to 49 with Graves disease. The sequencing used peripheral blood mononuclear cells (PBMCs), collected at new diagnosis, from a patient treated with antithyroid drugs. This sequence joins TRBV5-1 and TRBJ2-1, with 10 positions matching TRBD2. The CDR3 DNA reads TGCGCCAGCAGCTTGTGGACTAGCGGCTCCTTAAAAGATGAGCAGTTCTTC. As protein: CASSLWTSGSLKDEQFF.